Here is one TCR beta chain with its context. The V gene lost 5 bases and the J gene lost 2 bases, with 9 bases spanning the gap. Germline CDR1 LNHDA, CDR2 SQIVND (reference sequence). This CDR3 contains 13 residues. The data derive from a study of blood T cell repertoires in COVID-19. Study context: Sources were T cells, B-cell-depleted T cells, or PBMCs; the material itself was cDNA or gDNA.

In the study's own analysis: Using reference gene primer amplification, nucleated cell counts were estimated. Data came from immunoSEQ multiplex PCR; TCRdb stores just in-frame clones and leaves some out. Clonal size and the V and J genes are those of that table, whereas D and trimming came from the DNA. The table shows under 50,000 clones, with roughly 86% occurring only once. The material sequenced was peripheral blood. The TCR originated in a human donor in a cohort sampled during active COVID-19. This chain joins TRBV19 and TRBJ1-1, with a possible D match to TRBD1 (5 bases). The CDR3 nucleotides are TGTGCCAGTAGTGTGACAGTAAACACTGAAGCTTTCTTT. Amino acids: CASSVTVNTEAFF.